These 8 T cell receptor beta chains share one sample of origin, sequenced in a study of cytomegalovirus exposure and HLA in healthy donors. Use of 60 Vbeta and 13 Jbeta primers characterized the PCR. Libraries were prepared by immunoSEQ multiplex PCR; TCRdb keeps only in-frame clonotypes and omits some of them. The table lists fewer than 130,000 clones, around 88% of them singletons. The material sequenced was PBMCs. Receptor source: a man aged 35 to 55 in good health and CMV-seronegative.

This clone was counted a few times. This rearrangement joins TRBV18 to TRBJ2-1, with TRBD2 matching over 8 bases. This CDR3 has 15 amino acids. The V gene's germline CDR1 is KGHSH and CDR2 LQKENI. V lost 4 bases, J lost 7 bases, and 9 bases stayed unmatched. The CDR3: CASSLSAGGINEQFF. DNA of the CDR3: TGTGCCAGCTCACTTTCGGCGGGGGGCATAAATGAGCAGTTCTTC.

The V and J genes are TRBV5-1 and TRBJ2-6, with TRBD1 matching 8 bases. The CDR3 is 21 residues long. V lost 1 base, J lost 0 bases, and 15 bases stayed unmatched. The germline gives CDR1 SGHRS, CDR2 YFSETQ. The chain's CDR3 is CASSLSDREDFILSGANVLTF. The CDR3, as DNA: TGCGCCAGCAGCTTGTCGGACAGGGAGGATTTTATACTCTCTGGGGCCAACGTCCTGACTTTC.

The V call is TRBV28, the J call TRBJ1-2, with D perhaps TRBD1 (5 bases). This CDR3 spans 11 amino acids. Between the trimmed V and J ends, which lost 6 bases and 8 bases, there was a span of 10 bases. In germline, CDR1 is MDHEN, CDR2 SYDVKM. The CDR3 nucleotides read TGTGCCAGCAGGGACATAAAGGGCTACACCTTC. Translating it yields CASRDIKGYTF.

The chain uses TRBV6-5 and TRBJ1-1; no clear D. In germline, CDR1 is MNHEY, CDR2 SVGAGI. The CDR3 spans 12 residues. V lost 6 bases and J 8 bases, leaving 13 bases between the germline ends. CDR3 sequence reads: CASSHPEEEAFF. CDR3 nucleotide sequence: TGTGCCAGCAGCCATCCCGAGGAGGAAGCTTTCTTT.

Only a few counts were recorded for this clone. The chain links TRBV4-2 to TRBJ2-3, with TRBD2 identical over 10 bases. J was trimmed by 2 bases and V by 0 bases; bases with no gene match: 5. In germline, CDR1 is LGHNA, CDR2 YNFKEQ. There are 17 residues in the CDR3. The CDR3 DNA reads TGTGCCAGCAGCCAAGATGGAGCGGGGGGGCCCACAGATACGCAGTATTTT. Its translation: CASSQDGAGGPTDTQYF.

The V and J genes are TRBV19 and TRBJ2-5; tentative D call: TRBD1 (5 bases). Germline CDR1 and CDR2: LNHDA and SQIVND (reference sequence). Trimming removed 8 bases from V and 4 bases from J, with 17 bases in between. This CDR3 spans 14 amino acids. Written as DNA, the CDR3 is TGTGCCAGTGGGGCGGCAGGGAAGATAGAGACCCAGTACTTC. Translating gives CASGAAGKIETQYF. Full variable domain (missing parts from reference TRBV19 and TRBJ2-5): DGGITQSPKYLFRKEGQNVTLSCEQNLNHDAMYWYRQDPGQGLRLIYYSQIVNDFQKGDIAEGYSVSREKKESFPLTVTSAQKNPTAFYLCASGAAGKIETQYFGPGTRLLVL.

The chain joins TRBV7-2 to TRBJ2-3; the D gene is possibly TRBD2 (5 bases). Trimming pared 6 bases from V and 10 bases from J, leaving 14 bases between. Germline assignment: CDR1 SGHTA and CDR2 FQGNSA. CDR3 size: 12 residues. CDR3 bases: TGTGCCAGCAGAATAGCTTCCGGGGCGCAGTATTTT. Protein sequence: CASRIASGAQYF.

The V gene is TRBV28, the J gene TRBJ1-5; TRBD1 aligns across 10 bases. Germline CDR1 reads MDHEN; CDR2 reads SYDVKM. The V and J ends lost 4 bases and 0 bases, in that order; junction bases with no gene match: 3. This CDR3 has 16 amino acids. The CDR3 spells CASSSRDRGSNQPQHF. In nucleotides, the CDR3 is TGTGCCAGCAGTTCCCGGGACAGGGGTAGCAATCAGCCCCAGCATTTT.